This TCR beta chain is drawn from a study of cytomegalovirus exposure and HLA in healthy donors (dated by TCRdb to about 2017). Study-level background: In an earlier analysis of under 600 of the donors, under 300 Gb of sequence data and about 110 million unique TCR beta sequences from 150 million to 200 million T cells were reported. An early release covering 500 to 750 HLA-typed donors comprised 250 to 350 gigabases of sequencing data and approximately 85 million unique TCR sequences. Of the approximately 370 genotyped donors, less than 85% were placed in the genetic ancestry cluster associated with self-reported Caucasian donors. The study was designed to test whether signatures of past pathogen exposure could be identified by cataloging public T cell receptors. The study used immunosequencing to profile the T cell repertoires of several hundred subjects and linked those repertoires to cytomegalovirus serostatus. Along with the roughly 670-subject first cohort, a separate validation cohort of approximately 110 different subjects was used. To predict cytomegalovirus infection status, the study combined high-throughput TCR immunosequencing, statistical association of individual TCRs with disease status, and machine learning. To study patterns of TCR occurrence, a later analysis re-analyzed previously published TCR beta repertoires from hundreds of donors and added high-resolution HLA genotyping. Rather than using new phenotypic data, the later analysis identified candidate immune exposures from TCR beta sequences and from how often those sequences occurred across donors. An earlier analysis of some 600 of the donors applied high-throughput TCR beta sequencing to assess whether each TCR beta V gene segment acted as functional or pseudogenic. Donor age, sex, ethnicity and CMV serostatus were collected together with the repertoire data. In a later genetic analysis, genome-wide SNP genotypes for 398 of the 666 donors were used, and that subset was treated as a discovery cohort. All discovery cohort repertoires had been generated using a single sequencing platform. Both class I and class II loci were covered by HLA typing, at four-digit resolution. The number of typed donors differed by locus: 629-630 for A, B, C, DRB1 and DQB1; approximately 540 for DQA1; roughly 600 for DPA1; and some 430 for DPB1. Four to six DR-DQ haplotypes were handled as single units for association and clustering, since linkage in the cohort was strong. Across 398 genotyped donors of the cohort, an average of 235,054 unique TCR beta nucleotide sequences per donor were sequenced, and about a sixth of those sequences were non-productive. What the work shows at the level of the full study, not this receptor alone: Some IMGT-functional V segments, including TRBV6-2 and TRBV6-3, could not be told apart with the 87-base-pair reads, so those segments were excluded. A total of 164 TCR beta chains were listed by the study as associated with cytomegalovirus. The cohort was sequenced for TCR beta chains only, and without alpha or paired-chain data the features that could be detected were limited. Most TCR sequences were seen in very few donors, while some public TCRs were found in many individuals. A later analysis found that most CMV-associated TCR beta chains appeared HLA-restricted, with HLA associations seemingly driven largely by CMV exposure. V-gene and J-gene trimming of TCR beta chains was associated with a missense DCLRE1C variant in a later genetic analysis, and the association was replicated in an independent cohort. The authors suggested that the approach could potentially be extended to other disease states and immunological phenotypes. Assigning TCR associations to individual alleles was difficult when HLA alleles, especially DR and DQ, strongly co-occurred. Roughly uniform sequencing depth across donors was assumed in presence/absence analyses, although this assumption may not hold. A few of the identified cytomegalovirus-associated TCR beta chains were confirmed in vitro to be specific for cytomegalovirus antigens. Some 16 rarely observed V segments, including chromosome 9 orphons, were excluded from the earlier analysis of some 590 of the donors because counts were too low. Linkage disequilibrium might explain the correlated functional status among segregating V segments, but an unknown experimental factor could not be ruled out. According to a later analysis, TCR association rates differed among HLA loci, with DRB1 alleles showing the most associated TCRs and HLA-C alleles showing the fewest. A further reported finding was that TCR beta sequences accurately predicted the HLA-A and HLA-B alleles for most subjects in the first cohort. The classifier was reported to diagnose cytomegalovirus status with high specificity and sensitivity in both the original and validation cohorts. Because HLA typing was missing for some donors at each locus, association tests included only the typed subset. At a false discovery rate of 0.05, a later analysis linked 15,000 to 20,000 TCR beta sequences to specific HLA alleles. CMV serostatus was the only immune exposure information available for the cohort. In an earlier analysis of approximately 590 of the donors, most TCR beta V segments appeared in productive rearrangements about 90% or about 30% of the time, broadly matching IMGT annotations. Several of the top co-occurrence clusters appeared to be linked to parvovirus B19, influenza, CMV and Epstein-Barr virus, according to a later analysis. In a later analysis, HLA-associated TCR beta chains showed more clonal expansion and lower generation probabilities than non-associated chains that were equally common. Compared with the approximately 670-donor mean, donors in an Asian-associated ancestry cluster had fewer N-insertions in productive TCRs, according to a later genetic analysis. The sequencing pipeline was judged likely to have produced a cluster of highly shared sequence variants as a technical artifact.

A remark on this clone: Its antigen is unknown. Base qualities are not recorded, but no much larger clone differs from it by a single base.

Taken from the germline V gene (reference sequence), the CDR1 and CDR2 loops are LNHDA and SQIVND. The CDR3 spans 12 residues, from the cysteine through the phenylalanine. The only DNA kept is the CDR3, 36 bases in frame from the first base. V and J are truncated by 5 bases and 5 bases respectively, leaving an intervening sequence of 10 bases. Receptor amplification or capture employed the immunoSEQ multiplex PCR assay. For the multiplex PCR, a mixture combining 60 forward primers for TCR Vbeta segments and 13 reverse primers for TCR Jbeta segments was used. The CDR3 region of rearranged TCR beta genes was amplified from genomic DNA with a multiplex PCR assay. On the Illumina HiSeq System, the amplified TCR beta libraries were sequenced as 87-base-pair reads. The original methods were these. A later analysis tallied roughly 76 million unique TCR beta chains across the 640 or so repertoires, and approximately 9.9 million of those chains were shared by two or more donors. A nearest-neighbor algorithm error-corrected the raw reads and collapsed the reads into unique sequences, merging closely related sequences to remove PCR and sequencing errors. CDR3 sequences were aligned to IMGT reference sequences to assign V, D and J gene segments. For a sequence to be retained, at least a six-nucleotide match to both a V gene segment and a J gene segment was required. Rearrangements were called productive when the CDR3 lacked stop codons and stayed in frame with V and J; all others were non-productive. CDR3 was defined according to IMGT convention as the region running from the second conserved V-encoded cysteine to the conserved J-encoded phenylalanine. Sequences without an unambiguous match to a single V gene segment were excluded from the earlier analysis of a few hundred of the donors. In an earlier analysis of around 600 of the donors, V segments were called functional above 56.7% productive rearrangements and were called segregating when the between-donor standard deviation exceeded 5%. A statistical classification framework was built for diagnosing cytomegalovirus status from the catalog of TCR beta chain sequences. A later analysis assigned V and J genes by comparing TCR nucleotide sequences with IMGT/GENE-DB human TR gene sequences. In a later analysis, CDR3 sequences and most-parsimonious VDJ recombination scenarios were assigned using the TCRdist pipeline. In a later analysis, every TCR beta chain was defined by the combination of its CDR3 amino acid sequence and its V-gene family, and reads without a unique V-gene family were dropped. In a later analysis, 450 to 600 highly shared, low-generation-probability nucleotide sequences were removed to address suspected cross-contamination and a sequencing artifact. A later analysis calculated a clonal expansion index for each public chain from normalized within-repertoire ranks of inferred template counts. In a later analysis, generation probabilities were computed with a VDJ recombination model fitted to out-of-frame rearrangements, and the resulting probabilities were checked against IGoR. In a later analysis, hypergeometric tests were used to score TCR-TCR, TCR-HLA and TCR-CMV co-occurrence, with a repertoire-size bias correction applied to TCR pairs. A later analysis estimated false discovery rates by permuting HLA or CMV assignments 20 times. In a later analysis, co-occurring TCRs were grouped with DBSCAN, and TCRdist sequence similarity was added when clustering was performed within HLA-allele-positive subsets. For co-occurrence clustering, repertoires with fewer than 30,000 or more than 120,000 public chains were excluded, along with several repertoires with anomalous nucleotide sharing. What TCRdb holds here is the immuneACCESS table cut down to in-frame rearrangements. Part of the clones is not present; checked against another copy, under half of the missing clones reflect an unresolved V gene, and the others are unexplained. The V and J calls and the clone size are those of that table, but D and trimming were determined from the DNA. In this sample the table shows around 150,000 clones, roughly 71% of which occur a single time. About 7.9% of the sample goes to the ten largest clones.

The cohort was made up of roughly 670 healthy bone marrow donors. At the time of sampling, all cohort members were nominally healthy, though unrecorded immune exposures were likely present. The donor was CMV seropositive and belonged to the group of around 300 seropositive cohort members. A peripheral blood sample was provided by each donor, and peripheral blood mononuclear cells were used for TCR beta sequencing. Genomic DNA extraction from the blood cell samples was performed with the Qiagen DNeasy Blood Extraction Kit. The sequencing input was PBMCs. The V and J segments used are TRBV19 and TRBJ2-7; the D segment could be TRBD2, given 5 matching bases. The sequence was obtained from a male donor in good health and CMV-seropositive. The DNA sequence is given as TGTGCCAGTAGTCCTCCGGGAAACGAGCAGTACTTC. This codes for CASSPPGNEQYF.